This T cell receptor (beta chain) was captured in a study of blood T cell repertoires in COVID-19 (dated by TCRdb to 2020 to 2021). Describing the broader study: Samples from collaborators originated in the United States, Italy and Spain and spanned both the acute and convalescent phases of COVID-19. The material from the prospective study consisted of cDNA or gDNA derived from T cells, B-cell-depleted T cells, or PBMCs. The samples were drawn from two sources: the first 160 participants of the ongoing ImmuneRACE study, and 1,200 or so subjects contributed by 6 global collaborators. Where available, HLA class I and class II types were obtained from metadata supplied by the sample provider rather than from assay-based typing. Subjects who had been exposed to COVID-19, were actively infected with it, or had recovered from it provided the deeply sampled blood TCRbeta repertoires that made up the dataset. The repertoires were released in a freely available public database intended as a resource for research on the immune response to SARS-CoV-2. Sample metadata almost always included a de-identified subject ID, COVID-19 status, age in years and sex.

As for this clone: The antigen it recognizes is unknown. No base qualities exist here, and no much larger clone lies one base off it.

Collaborating institutions collected whole blood in K2EDTA tubes following their own protocols. For TCRbeta analysis, collaborator samples were shipped as frozen whole blood, as isolated PBMCs, or as DNA extracted from either sample type. Study-wide conclusions, independent of this receptor: The quantity of clinical and demographic metadata differed by source and by participant and was supplied without curation.

V is pruned by 3 bases and J by 5 bases, leaving 9 bases of the junction without a gene match. CDR1 and CDR2 are drawn from the germline V gene: MNHNS, SASEGT. From the cysteine up to the phenylalanine, the CDR3 has a length of 15 residues. Only the CDR3 part of the read is kept: 45 bases, read in frame from the first base. The immunoSEQ Assay, a bias-controlled multiplex PCR, was used to amplify TCRbeta CDR3 regions from genomic DNA. The source study handled its data this way. Nucleated cell counts per sample were estimated from amplification of reference gene primers within the assay. To quantify the absolute abundance of each unique TCRbeta CDR3 rearrangement, sequence reads were collapsed and filtered. Productive Simpson clonality was computed per sample as the square root of Simpson's diversity index over productive rearrangements. Held by TCRdb, this immuneACCESS table contains in-frame sequences only and omits some clones. Under half of the omission traces to an unresolved V gene where checked; the cause of the rest is unknown. V and J calls and clone size are as listed in that table; D and trimming were resolved from the DNA. The sample table lists some 45,000 clones, about 90% of them with a count of one. Roughly 6% of the sample rests with the top ten.

The V gene is TRBV6-1 and the J gene is TRBJ1-2; 7 junctional bases match TRBD1. The source is a man aged 70-80 years with active COVID-19. Sequenced material: peripheral blood. The nucleotides read TGTGCCAGCAGTGACCGGACAGGCCACCTTTATGGCTACACCTTC. This encodes CASSDRTGHLYGYTF.